One sample yielded the 15 T cell receptor beta chains listed below, sequenced in a study of molecular identifiers for immune sequencing clone quantification. TCRdb reprocessed the PCR reads via MiXCR and lists one record per CDR3 protein. Of hundreds of thousands of distinct CDR3 sequences listed, about 23% were seen once; the top ten hold around 0.76%. The sequencing sample was made of naive CD8+ T cells from blood, with Jurkat cell RNA spiked in. This sample's subset: FACS-sorted CD8+CD4-CCR7+CD45RA+ naive T cells. The receptors shown here come from a human donor in good health. Some libraries in this study had Jurkat cell RNA spiked in.

The rearrangement links TRBV2 to TRBJ1-2; TRBD1 is a possible D gene (5 bases). The CDR3 spans 13 residues. The germline V gene encodes CDR1 SNHLY and CDR2 FYNNEI. Trimming cost V 7 bases and J 3 bases, with 12 bases left between them. The CDR3 loop is CASKGPHYYGYTF. In DNA form, the CDR3 reads TGTGCCAGCAAGGGGCCCCACTACTATGGCTACACCTTC.

This clonotype has just a few counts. Since a much larger clone is just one base distant, this may be a read error. The V and J genes are TRBV4-2 and TRBJ1-5, with 7 positions matching TRBD1. CDR1 is LGHNA and CDR2 is YNFKEQ in the germline V gene. The CDR3 extends over 13 amino acids. The V segment lost 5 bases and the J segment 5 bases; nucleotides outside the gene matches: 3. The CDR3 coding sequence is TGTGCCAGCAGCGCAACAGGGGATCAGCCCCAGCATTTT. As protein: CASSATGDQPQHF.

A note on this clonotype: Germline and junction disagree at one end, which may indicate a read error. The chain uses TRBV6-1 and TRBJ1-5; D ambiguous. The germline CDR1 and CDR2 sequences are MNHNS and SASEGT. This CDR3 is built from 17 residues. The CDR3 here is CARSDAFGRYSHPPQHF. CDR3 in DNA: TGTGCCCGCAGTGACGCTTTTGGGCGGTATAGCCATCCGCCCCAGCATTTT.

This clonotype has just a few counts. J is TRBJ2-1 and V is TRBV6-5; TRBD1 aligns across 9 bases. The CDR3 sequence is 15 residues long. V shed 0 bases, J shed 7 bases, and the junction held 4 bases outside the gene matches. CDR1 and CDR2 from the germline V gene are MNHEY and SVGAGI. The CDR3, as DNA: TGTGCCAGCAGTTACTCATGGGACAGGGTGAATGAGCAGTTCTTC. This translates into CASSYSWDRVNEQFF.

V is TRBV6-2 or TRBV6-3 and J is TRBJ2-2; D may be TRBD2 (5 bases). The ends were cut back, 6 bases at V and 6 bases at J, with 14 bases in the middle. The germline CDR1 and CDR2 sequences are MNHEY and SVGEGT. The CDR3 sequence is 14 residues long. CDR3 coding DNA: TGTGCCAGCAGACGGGCTAGCCGGGCCGGGGAGCTGTTTTTT. This gives the protein CASRRASRAGELFF.

Points on this clonotype: With a much larger clone just one base away, this may be a read error. V gene TRBV7-3 combines with J gene TRBJ2-3; D is uncertain. The CDR3 is made up of 15 amino acids. Per the germline V gene, CDR1 is SGHTA and CDR2 is FQGTGA. The V gene lost 5 bases and the J gene lost 0 bases, with 12 bases spanning the gap. The CDR3 here is CASSLSSTSTDTQYF. The CDR3 DNA reads TGTGCCAGCAGCCTCAGCAGCACTAGCACAGATACGCAGTATTTT.

This clonotype showed up just a few times. The chain carries TRBV7-8 and TRBJ2-1; a weak D match, TRBD1 (6 bases). The germline CDR1 and CDR2 sequences are SGHVS and FQNEAQ. The CDR3 contains 17 residues. V was clipped by 5 bases and J by 7 bases, with 24 bases between them. The CDR3 loop is CASSILPGQRILNEQFF. CDR3 bases: TGTGCCAGCAGCATTTTACCGGGACAAAGAATACTGAATGAGCAGTTCTTC.

This clonotype was recorded a few times. This chain joins TRBV7-9 and TRBJ2-7; 10 bases are a match to TRBD1. Germline V CDR1 and CDR2: SEHNR, FQNEAQ (reference sequence). This CDR3 has 14 amino acids. Germline trimming cut 4 bases from V and 6 bases from J; bases unmatched to any gene: 6. The CDR3 coding sequence is TGTGCCAGCAGCTCGGGACAGGGGCTAATCGAGCAGTACTTC. It specifies CASSSGQGLIEQYF. Full variable domain (outside the CDR3, taken from reference TRBV7-9 and TRBJ2-7): DTGVSQNPRHKITKRGQNVTFRCDPISEHNRLYWYRQTLGQGPEFLTYFQNEAQLEKSRLLSDRFSAERPKGSFSTLEIQRTEQGDSAMYLCASSSGQGLIEQYFGPGTRLTVT.

For the CDR3, the DNA is TGTGCCACCGAAAACCGGGACACTAGAAGCTATGGCTACACCTTC. Residues: CATENRDTRSYGYTF. V gene TRBV5-6 combines with J gene TRBJ1-2; D possibly corresponds to TRBD1 (6 bases). V was clipped by 9 bases and J by 4 bases, with 22 bases between them. This CDR3 is built from 15 residues. Germline CDR1 and CDR2: SGHDT and YYEEEE. Supplemented by reference TRBV5-6 and TRBJ1-2, the full variable domain reads DAGVTQSPTHLIKTRGQQVTLRCSPKSGHDTVSWYQQALGQGPQFIFQYYEEEERQRGNFPDRFSGHQFPNYSSELNVNALLLGDSALYLCATENRDTRSYGYTFGSGTRLTVV.

This clonotype was counted many times. The J gene is TRBJ2-7, the V gene TRBV4-1; 8 nucleotides match TRBD1. CDR1 and CDR2 (germline): MGHRA, YSYEKL. The CDR3 is 13 amino acids. Unmatched junction bases numbered 5, after V lost 4 bases and J lost 6 bases. The CDR3 DNA reads TGCGCCAGCAGCCGAGGACAGGGTAGCGAGCAGTACTTC. It encodes CASSRGQGSEQYF.

This clonotype was seen a handful of times. The chain recombines TRBV7-9 with TRBJ2-5, with 14 bases aligning to TRBD2. The CDR3 totals 16 residues. CDR1 is SEHNR and CDR2 is FQNEAQ in the germline V gene (reference sequence). The trim removed 4 bases at V and 4 bases at J, leaving 5 bases unmatched. CDR3 bases: TGTGCCAGCAGCTCCCGACTAGCGGGGGGGCCAGAGACCCAGTACTTC. This codes for CASSSRLAGGPETQYF.

The chain uses TRBV4-2 and TRBJ2-7; no clear D gene. CDR1 is LGHNA and CDR2 is YNFKEQ in the germline V gene. This CDR3 is built from 15 residues. Trimming left V 4 bases short and J 2 bases short, with 15 bases between. The CDR3 loop reads CASSPWSGAPYEQYF. The CDR3 DNA reads TGTGCCAGCAGCCCGTGGTCAGGTGCCCCCTACGAGCAGTACTTC.

The chain recombines TRBV6-2 or TRBV6-3 with TRBJ2-3, with 7 positions matching TRBD1. Germline-derived CDR1 and CDR2 are MNHEY and SVGEGT. CDR3 length: 18 residues. J lost 3 bases, V lost 4 bases, and 16 bases had no gene match. The CDR3 region has the DNA TGTGCCAGCAGTTTGGAATTCGGGGCAGGGGGACCGACAGATACGCAGTATTTT. The encoded protein is CASSLEFGAGGPTDTQYF.

This clonotype has at least ten counts. The genes are TRBV7-2 and TRBJ2-7; D is uncertain. Trimming left V 5 bases short and J 6 bases short, with 11 bases between. The CDR3 is 12 amino acids. Germline V CDR1 and CDR2: SGHTA, FQGNSA. CDR3 residues: CASSPLSLEQYF. CDR3 DNA sequence: TGTGCCAGCAGCCCGCTTTCTCTCGAGCAGTACTTC.

About this clonotype: Since a much larger clone is just one base distant, this may be a read error. J is TRBJ2-3 and V is TRBV6-5, with TRBD1 as a possible D gene (5 bases). CDR1 is MNHEY and CDR2 is SVGAGI in the germline V gene. Between the trimmed V and J ends, which lost 2 bases and 2 bases, there was a span of 11 bases. The CDR3 sequence is 15 residues long. CDR3 loop: CASSYGNRNTDTQYF. CDR3 nucleotide sequence: TGTGCCAGCAGTTACGGGAACAGGAACACAGATACGCAGTATTTT.